This T cell receptor beta chain was sequenced during a study of blood T cell repertoires in COVID-19 (dated by TCRdb to 2018 to 2021). A note on the overall study: The collaborator samples originated in the United States, Italy and Spain and spanned the acute and convalescent phases of COVID-19. The prospective study material was composed of cDNA or gDNA derived from T cells, B-cell-depleted T cells, or PBMCs. Subjects who had been exposed to COVID-19, were actively infected with it, or had recovered from it provided the deeply sampled blood TCRbeta repertoires that made up the dataset. A freely available public database, intended as a resource for researchers studying the immune response to SARS-CoV-2, is where the repertoires were released. Samples were obtained from the ongoing ImmuneRACE study (first 160 participants) and from about 1,300 subjects provided by 6 global collaborators. Sample metadata almost always included a de-identified subject ID, COVID-19 status, age in years and sex. HLA class I and class II types, where available, came from metadata supplied by the sample provider rather than from assay-based typing.

Per the germline V gene (reference sequence), LNHDA is the CDR1 and SQIVND is the CDR2. The CDR3 runs 15 residues from the cysteine to the phenylalanine. Only the CDR3 region is kept as DNA, spanning 45 bases read in frame from base 1. V is pared back by 6 bases and J by 3 bases, with 17 bases lying between the germline termini. On this clone: Which antigen it targets is not known. Within one base of it there is no much larger clone, and no base qualities were kept.

Whole blood was collected in K2EDTA tubes by collaborating institutions according to the institutions' own protocols. For TCRbeta analysis, collaborators shipped samples as frozen whole blood, isolated PBMCs, or DNA extracted from either of those sample types. TCRbeta CDR3 regions were amplified from genomic DNA using the immunoSEQ Assay, a bias-controlled multiplex PCR. For the original study's pipeline: The number of nucleated cells in each sample was estimated from the amplification of reference gene primers within the assay. To quantify the absolute abundance of each unique TCRbeta CDR3 rearrangement, sequence reads were collapsed and filtered. For each sample, productive Simpson clonality was calculated as the square root of Simpson's diversity index across productive rearrangements. TCRdb holds this immuneACCESS table with in-frame rearrangements only. Some clones are missing; in checked studies, unresolved V genes explain under half, and the rest has no known cause. The V and J calls and the clone size are those of that table, but D and trimming were determined from the DNA. The sample table lists 70,000 to 80,000 clones, around 85% of them with a count of one. Of the sample, about a sixth falls within the top ten clones.

Paper-wide results and their limitations: Clinical and demographic metadata were provided uncurated, with the amount varying by source and participant.

The clonotype originates from a man of 80 years or more in a cohort sampled during active COVID-19. Material: peripheral blood. Recombination connected TRBV19 to TRBJ1-1; perhaps TRBD1 is the D gene, with 5 bases matching. The encoded CDR3 is CASSVGGFQDTEAFF. Read as DNA, the sequence is TGTGCCAGTAGCGTCGGGGGGTTCCAGGACACTGAAGCTTTCTTT.